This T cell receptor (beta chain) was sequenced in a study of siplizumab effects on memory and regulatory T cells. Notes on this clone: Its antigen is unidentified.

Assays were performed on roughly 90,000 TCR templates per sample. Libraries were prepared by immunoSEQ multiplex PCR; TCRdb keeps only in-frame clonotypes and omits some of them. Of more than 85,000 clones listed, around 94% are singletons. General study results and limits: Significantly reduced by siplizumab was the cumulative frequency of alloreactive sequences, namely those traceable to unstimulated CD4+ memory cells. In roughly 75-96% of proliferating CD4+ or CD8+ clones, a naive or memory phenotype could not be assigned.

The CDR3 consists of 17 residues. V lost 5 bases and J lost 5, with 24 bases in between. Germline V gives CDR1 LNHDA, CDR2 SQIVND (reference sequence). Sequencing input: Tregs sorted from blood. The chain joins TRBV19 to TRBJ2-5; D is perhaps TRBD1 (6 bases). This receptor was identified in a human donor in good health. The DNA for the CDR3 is TGTGCCAGTAGTTTTGGCTCCGGGACAAATACAGGGGAGACCCAGTACTTC. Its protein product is CASSFGSGTNTGETQYF. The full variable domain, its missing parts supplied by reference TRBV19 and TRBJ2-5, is DGGITQSPKYLFRKEGQNVTLSCEQNLNHDAMYWYRQDPGQGLRLIYYSQIVNDFQKGDIAEGYSVSREKKESFPLTVTSAQKNPTAFYLCASSFGSGTNTGETQYFGPGTRLLVL.